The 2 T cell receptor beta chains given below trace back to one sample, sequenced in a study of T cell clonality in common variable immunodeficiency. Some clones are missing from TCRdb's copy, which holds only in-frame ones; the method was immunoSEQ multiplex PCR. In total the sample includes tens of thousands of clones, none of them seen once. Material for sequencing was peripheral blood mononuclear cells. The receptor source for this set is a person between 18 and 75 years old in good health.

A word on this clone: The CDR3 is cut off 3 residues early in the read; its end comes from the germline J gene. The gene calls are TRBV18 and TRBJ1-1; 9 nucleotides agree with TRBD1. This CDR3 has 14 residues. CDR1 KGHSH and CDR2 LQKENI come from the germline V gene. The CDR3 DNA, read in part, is TGTGCCAGCTCACCACAGGGACAGGGTTTTATA. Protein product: CASSPQGQGFI. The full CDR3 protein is CASSPQGQGFIAFF.

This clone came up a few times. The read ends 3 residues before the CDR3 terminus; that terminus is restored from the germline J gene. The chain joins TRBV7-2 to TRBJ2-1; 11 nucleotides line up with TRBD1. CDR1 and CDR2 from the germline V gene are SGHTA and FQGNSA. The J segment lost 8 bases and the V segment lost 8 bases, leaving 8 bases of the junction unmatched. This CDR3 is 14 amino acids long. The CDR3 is CASSFGDRGDEQFF. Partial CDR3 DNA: TGTGCCAGCTCCTTTGGGGACAGGGGGGATGAG.